Shown below are 13 T cell receptor beta chains from a single sample sequenced in a study of blood T cell repertoires in COVID-19. Profiled with immunoSEQ multiplex PCR; TCRdb holds only in-frame clones, not every one. The table lists 100,000 or so clones, less than 90% of them singletons. Sequenced input: peripheral blood. These receptors were obtained from a man aged 50 to 59 with acute or convalescent COVID-19.

This CDR3 reads CASSQSSGGWTDTQYF. The CDR3 DNA follows: TGTGCCAGCAGTCAATCGTCAGGGGGCTGGACAGATACGCAGTATTTT. The rearrangement joins TRBV7-3 to TRBJ2-3, with TRBD1 identical over 8 bases. The junction had 11 bases not matched to a gene; V was cut back by 6 bases and J by 3 bases. This CDR3 has 16 residues. Per the germline V gene, CDR1 is SGHTA and CDR2 is FQGTGA.

V is TRBV19 and J is TRBJ1-5; 7 nucleotides agree with TRBD1. The CDR3 extends over 15 amino acids. The germline gives CDR1 LNHDA, CDR2 SQIVND (reference sequence). Germline trimming cut 6 bases from V and 0 bases from J; bases unmatched to any gene: 5. CDR3 DNA sequence: TGTGCCAGTAGCCAGGGACAGCTTAGCAATCAGCCCCAGCATTTT. This translates into CASSQGQLSNQPQHF.

This chain uses TRBV9 with TRBJ1-6; TRBD1 might be the D (6 bases). Trimming shortened V by 3 bases and J by 5 bases, and 12 bases separated the two germline ends. This CDR3 has 15 residues. CDR1 is SGDLS and CDR2 is YYNGEE in the germline V gene. CDR3 residues: CASSGHPGDNSPLHF. CDR3 DNA: TGTGCCAGCAGCGGACACCCAGGGGATAATTCACCCCTCCACTTT.

On this clone: At one end, the junction sequence differs from germline, possibly due to a read error. The chain has TRBV10-1 and TRBJ1-2, with D possibly being TRBD1 (6 bases). The CDR3 runs 9 residues. Germline CDR1 and CDR2: WNHNN and SYGVQD (reference sequence). CDR3 sequence reads: CASSSGQTF. In DNA form, the CDR3 reads TGCGCCAGCAGCTCGGGACAAACTTTC.

The chain carries TRBV11-2 and TRBJ2-2, with D perhaps matching TRBD1 (6 bases). The CDR3 is made up of 15 amino acids. The germline CDR1 and CDR2 sequences are SGHAT and FQNNGV. V was trimmed by 1 base and J by 3 bases, leaving 9 bases between them. In DNA form, the CDR3 reads TGTGCCAGCAGCTTAGCCAGGGGAGACACCGGGGAGCTGTTTTTT. It specifies CASSLARGDTGELFF.

This chain uses TRBV7-2 with TRBJ2-1; TRBD2 aligns across 8 bases. Germline assignment: CDR1 SGHTA and CDR2 FQGNSA. CDR3 length: 21 amino acids. With V trimmed by 0 bases and J by 7 bases, 23 bases remained unmatched. CDR3 DNA sequence: TGTGCCAGCAGCTTAGCGCGGGGGGTAACACGGACTAGCCCCCAGGTTAATGAGCAGTTCTTC. Protein sequence: CASSLARGVTRTSPQVNEQFF. Combining the CDR3 with reference TRBV7-2 and TRBJ2-1 gives the whole variable domain GAGVSQSPSNKVTEKGKDVELRCDPISGHTALYWYRQSLGQGLEFLIYFQGNSAPDKSGLPSDRFSAERTGGSVSTLTIQRTQQEDSAVYLCASSLARGVTRTSPQVNEQFFGPGTRLTVL.

V usage is TRBV3-1 (or the pseudogene TRBV3-2) and J usage is TRBJ2-5, with a tentative D call TRBD1 (5 bases). The CDR3 runs 13 residues. V lost 4 bases and J 5 bases, leaving 11 bases between the germline ends. Germline assignment: CDR1 LGHDT and CDR2 YNNKEL (reference sequence). In DNA form, the CDR3 reads TGTGCCAGCAGCCCTAGGGGTTCCGAGACCCAGTACTTC. Translation gives CASSPRGSETQYF.

This clone has a single count. The J gene is TRBJ2-1, the V gene TRBV5-4, with TRBD2 identical over 8 bases. The V gene's germline CDR1 is SGHNT and CDR2 YYREEE (reference sequence). CDR3 length: 11 amino acids. The V gene end was trimmed by 2 bases and the J gene end by 15 bases; junction bases not matched to a gene: 4. In DNA, the CDR3 is TGTGCCAGCAGCTTCGGGGGGGAGTGGTTCTTC. It encodes CASSFGGEWFF.

The chain has TRBV7-8 and TRBJ1-2; D possibly corresponds to TRBD1 (5 bases). CDR3 length: 15 amino acids. V lost 1 base to trimming and J lost 6 bases, with 15 bases between them. The germline V gene encodes CDR1 SGHVS and CDR2 FQNEAQ. The CDR3 nucleotides read TGTGCCAGCAGCTTAGTGGGGGGAACCCTGGATGGCTACACCTTC. Translated: CASSLVGGTLDGYTF. Based on the CDR3 plus reference TRBV7-8 and TRBJ1-2, the full variable domain is GAGVSQSPRYKVAKRGQDVALRCDPISGHVSLFWYQQALGQGPEFLTYFQNEAQLDKSGLPSDRFFAERPEGSVSTLKIQRTQQEDSAVYLCASSLVGGTLDGYTFGSGTRLTVV.

The chain couples TRBV30 to TRBJ1-1; no reliable D call. In germline, CDR1 is GTSNPN, CDR2 SVGIG (reference sequence). There are 13 residues in the CDR3. V lost 4 bases and J 3 bases, leaving 12 bases between the germline ends. CDR3: CAWKNRRDTEAFF. CDR3 DNA: TGTGCCTGGAAAAACCGACGGGACACTGAAGCTTTCTTT.

The chain links TRBV18 to TRBJ1-4, with TRBD1 as a possible D gene (5 bases). V was cut by 4 bases and J by 0 bases, with 21 bases left in between. Germline V gives CDR1 KGHSH, CDR2 LQKENI. This CDR3 has 19 residues. CDR3 in amino acids: CASSLTNRRPLATNEKLFF. Written as DNA, the CDR3 is TGTGCCAGCTCACTCACAAACAGGCGCCCACTTGCAACTAATGAAAAACTGTTTTTT.

The V gene is TRBV3-1 (or the pseudogene TRBV3-2), the J gene TRBJ2-3; D possibly corresponds to TRBD2 (5 bases). V gave up 4 bases and J gave up 0 bases, with 11 bases separating them. The CDR3 length is 15 residues. Germline V gene data show CDR1 as LGHDT and CDR2 as YNNKEL (reference sequence). The CDR3 bases are TGTGCCAGCAGCCTCCGTTCGGGGAGCACAGATACGCAGTATTTT. Translation: CASSLRSGSTDTQYF.

This clone showed up just a few times. This chain links TRBV19 with TRBJ2-3; 10 nucleotides agree with TRBD2. This CDR3 has 16 amino acids. Germline V gene lookup returns CDR1 LNHDA and CDR2 SQIVND (reference sequence). Losses at the gene ends were 1 base for V and 7 bases for J; bases not matched to a gene: 8. This chain's CDR3 is CASSIVPSGGVNTQYF. DNA of the CDR3: TGTGCCAGTAGTATAGTGCCTAGCGGGGGAGTGAATACGCAGTATTTT.